Given below is one T cell receptor beta chain in context. What antigen it recognizes has not been identified. No per-base quality is available; no much larger clone lies one base away. The cohort comprised 670 or so healthy bone marrow donors. At the time of sampling, all cohort members were nominally healthy, though unrecorded immune exposures were likely present. Of the 666 cohort members, just under 300 had a positive CMV serostatus and about 400 had a negative one, while no CMV serostatus was recorded for the donor. A peripheral blood sample was collected from each donor, and TCR beta sequencing was performed on peripheral blood mononuclear cells. Genomic DNA was extracted from the blood cell samples with the Qiagen DNeasy Blood Extraction Kit. The data were obtained in a study of cytomegalovirus exposure and HLA in healthy donors (dated by TCRdb to 2017 to 2019). For context, the study as a whole: According to an earlier analysis of several hundred of the donors, 200 million or so T cells yielded roughly 110 million unique TCR beta sequences and less than 300 Gb of sequence data. An early release covering 550 to 700 HLA-typed donors comprised about 300 gigabases of sequencing data and around 86 million unique TCR sequences. Of the 350 to 400 genotyped donors, approximately 83% fell in the genetic ancestry cluster associated with self-reported Caucasian donors. The study aimed to test whether signatures of past pathogen exposure could be identified by cataloging public T cell receptors. The study used immunosequencing to profile the T cell repertoires of approximately 690 subjects and linked those repertoires to cytomegalovirus serostatus. A separate validation cohort of 90 to 150 different subjects was used in addition to the approximately 640-subject first cohort. To predict cytomegalovirus infection status, the study brought together high-throughput TCR immunosequencing, statistical association of individual TCRs with disease status, and machine learning. In a later analysis, previously published TCR beta repertoires from 550 to 700 donors were re-analyzed and high-resolution HLA genotyping was added so that TCR occurrence patterns could be studied. Rather than using new phenotypic data, the later analysis identified candidate immune exposures from TCR beta sequences and from how often those sequences occurred across donors. An earlier analysis of about 620 of the donors applied high-throughput TCR beta sequencing to assess whether each TCR beta V gene segment acted as functional or pseudogenic. Alongside the repertoire data, information on donor age, sex, ethnicity and CMV serostatus was compiled. In a later genetic analysis, genome-wide SNP genotypes for about 60% of the 666 donors were used, and that subset was treated as a discovery cohort. All discovery cohort repertoires had been generated on a single sequencing platform. HLA typing included class I and class II loci at four-digit resolution. The number of typed donors differed by locus: 629-630 for A, B, C, DRB1 and DQB1; some 500 for DQA1; 606 for DPA1; and about 470 for DPB1. Four or five DR-DQ haplotypes were handled as single units for association and clustering because linkage in the cohort was strong. Across approximately 400 genotyped donors of the cohort, an average of approximately 240,000 unique TCR beta nucleotide sequences per donor were sequenced, and 15% to 20% of those sequences were non-productive. Results the study describes overall, beyond this receptor: Strong co-occurrence of HLA alleles, especially DR and DQ, made assigning TCR associations to individual alleles difficult. Because HLA typing was missing for some donors at each locus, association tests included only the typed subset. While some public TCRs were present in many individuals, most TCR sequences turned up only very rarely across donors. The classifier was reported to diagnose cytomegalovirus status with high specificity and sensitivity in both the original cohort and the validation cohort. According to a later genetic analysis, donors in an Asian-associated ancestry cluster had fewer N-insertions in productive TCRs than the approximately 690-donor mean. In an earlier analysis of 587 of the donors, most TCR beta V segments appeared in productive rearrangements about 90% or about 30% of the time, broadly matching IMGT annotations. In a later genetic analysis, a missense DCLRE1C variant was associated with V-gene and J-gene trimming of TCR beta chains, and the association was replicated in an independent cohort. Because the 87-base-pair reads could not distinguish some IMGT-functional V segments, including TRBV6-2 and TRBV6-3, those segments were excluded. A total of fewer than 200 TCR beta chains were listed by the study as associated with cytomegalovirus. According to a later analysis, parvovirus B19, influenza, CMV and Epstein-Barr virus appeared linked to several top co-occurrence clusters. CMV serostatus was the only immune exposure information available for the cohort. Presence/absence analyses assumed roughly uniform sequencing depth across donors, an assumption that may not hold. A later analysis found that HLA-associated TCR beta chains were more clonally expanded and had lower generation probabilities than equally common non-associated chains. A cluster of highly shared sequence variants was judged likely to represent a technical artifact of the sequencing pipeline. Correlated functional status among segregating V segments might be attributable to linkage disequilibrium, but an unknown experimental factor could not be ruled out. Approximately 16 rarely observed V segments, including chromosome 9 orphons, were excluded from the earlier analysis of some 590 of the donors because counts were too low. In vitro tests confirmed that a few of the cytomegalovirus-associated TCR beta chains recognize cytomegalovirus antigens. A further reported finding was that TCR beta sequences accurately predicted the HLA-A and HLA-B alleles for most subjects in the first cohort. Only TCR beta chains were sequenced in this cohort, and the absence of alpha or paired-chain data limited detectable features. A later analysis found that most CMV-associated TCR beta chains appeared HLA-restricted, with HLA associations seemingly driven largely by CMV exposure. Specific HLA alleles were associated with roughly 16,000 TCR beta sequences at a false discovery rate of 0.05 in a later analysis. In a later analysis, the rate of TCR association differed among HLA loci, with DRB1 alleles having the most associated TCRs and HLA-C alleles having the fewest. The authors suggested that the approach could potentially be extended to other disease states and immunological phenotypes.

Receptor libraries were prepared by the immunoSEQ multiplex PCR assay. For the multiplex PCR, a mixture combining 60 forward primers for TCR Vbeta segments and 13 reverse primers for TCR Jbeta segments was used. Amplification of the CDR3 region of rearranged TCR beta genes was performed with a multiplex PCR assay on genomic DNA. On the Illumina HiSeq System, the amplified TCR beta libraries were sequenced as 87-base-pair reads. The authors processed their data as follows. A later analysis counted approximately 76 million unique TCR beta chains across the 666 repertoires, and 10 million to 12 million of these chains were shared by at least two donors. Raw reads were error-corrected and collapsed into unique sequences by a nearest-neighbor algorithm in which closely related sequences were merged to remove PCR and sequencing errors. V, D and J gene segments were assigned by aligning CDR3 sequences to IMGT reference sequences. For a sequence to be retained, a match of at least six nucleotides to both a V gene segment and a J gene segment was required. A rearrangement was called productive if the CDR3 had no stop codons and remained in frame with V and J, and every other rearrangement was called non-productive. Following IMGT convention, CDR3 was defined as the stretch from the second conserved V-encoded cysteine to the conserved J-encoded phenylalanine. The earlier analysis of about 620 of the donors excluded sequences that lacked an unambiguous match to a single V gene segment. An earlier analysis of a few hundred of the donors called V segments functional above 56.7% productive rearrangements and segregating when the between-donor standard deviation exceeded 5%. To diagnose cytomegalovirus status from the catalog of TCR beta chain sequences, a statistical classification framework was built. A later analysis assigned V and J genes by comparing TCR nucleotide sequences with IMGT/GENE-DB human TR gene sequences. Using the TCRdist pipeline, a later analysis assigned CDR3 sequences along with most-parsimonious VDJ recombination scenarios. A later analysis defined each TCR beta chain by its CDR3 amino acid sequence plus V-gene family, and excluded reads lacking a unique V-gene family. To address suspected cross-contamination and a sequencing artifact, a later analysis removed around 600 highly shared, low-generation-probability nucleotide sequences. A later analysis calculated a clonal expansion index for each public chain from normalized within-repertoire ranks of inferred template counts. Generation probabilities in a later analysis came from a VDJ recombination model fitted to out-of-frame rearrangements, and those results were checked against IGoR. In a later analysis, hypergeometric tests were used to score TCR-TCR, TCR-HLA and TCR-CMV co-occurrence, with a repertoire-size bias correction applied to TCR pairs. A later analysis estimated false discovery rates by permuting HLA or CMV assignments 20 times. In a later analysis, co-occurring TCRs were grouped with DBSCAN, and TCRdist sequence similarity was added when clustering was performed within HLA-allele-positive subsets. For co-occurrence clustering, repertoires with fewer than 30,000 or more than 120,000 public chains were excluded, along with 4 to 6 repertoires with anomalous nucleotide sharing. TCRdb's version of the immuneACCESS table is confined to in-frame rearrangements and falls short of the full clone set. An unresolved V gene accounts for under half of the shortfall where checked; the remainder is of unknown origin. V and J calls and clone size are those listed in that table; D and trimming were worked out from the DNA. The sample yields roughly 130,000 clones; about four fifths were counted once. The top ten clones comprise around 0.92% of the sample.

After removal of 9 bases from V and 5 bases from J, the junction retains 11 bases not matched to a gene. The CDR3 runs 14 residues from the cysteine to the phenylalanine. Only CDR3 DNA is held: 42 bases, read in frame from base 1. Per the germline V gene (reference sequence), LNHDA is the CDR1 and SQIVND is the CDR2. This receptor chain uses TRBV19 and TRBJ2-7, with 9 central nucleotides matching TRBD1. The sequenced material came from PBMCs. This receptor was taken from a human donor in good health. The DNA reads TGTGCCAGCACTCCGGGACAGGGTTCCAACGAGCAGTACTTC. The encoded protein is CASTPGQGSNEQYF.